This entry lists 15 T cell receptor beta chains sequenced from one sample in a study of response to subunit inactivated influenza vaccine. From the RT-PCR reads, TCRdb called clonotypes with MiXCR, one entry per CDR3 protein. The repertoire holds 710,000 or so distinct CDR3 sequences, with 15% to 19% as singletons. This specimen was PBMCs from blood, taken about 13 days after vaccination. All receptors come from a man aged 45-60 years who received an inactivated influenza vaccine.

V usage is TRBV5-1 and J usage is TRBJ2-1; the match to TRBD2 covers 8 bases. This CDR3 region has 15 residues. V lost 4 bases, J lost 9 bases, and 12 bases stayed unmatched. The germline V gene has CDR1 SGHRS and CDR2 YFSETQ. The CDR3 is CASSVGLGEIAEQFF. CDR3 DNA sequence: TGCGCCAGCAGCGTGGGACTAGGGGAGATTGCTGAGCAGTTCTTC.

This clonotype was observed many times. One junction end does not reproduce the germline sequence, and a read error may be involved. This rearrangement joins TRBV4-3 to TRBJ1-1; a possible D gene is TRBD1 (6 bases). Germline V CDR1 and CDR2: LGHNA, YSLEER. This CDR3 is 13 amino acids long. The CDR3 protein is CASSQGGRTEAFF. The CDR3 nucleotides are TGTGCCAGCAGCCAAGGGGGTAGAACTGAAGCTTTCTTT.

The genes are TRBV3-1 and TRBJ2-1, with D possibly called TRBD1 or TRBD2 (5 bases each). The CDR3 runs to 20 residues. The germline gives CDR1 LGHDT, CDR2 YNNKEL (reference sequence). Trimming took off 1 base at V and 1 base at J, with 23 bases between the two ends. The CDR3 protein is CASSQVSNPTGKGSYNEQFF. In DNA form, the CDR3 reads TGTGCCAGCAGCCAAGTATCTAACCCAACCGGGAAGGGGTCCTACAATGAGCAGTTCTTC.

This clonotype was counted only a few times. CDR3 in DNA: TGTGCCAGCAGCTTGGGCAGGGCCCACGAGCAGTACTTC. Translation gives CASSLGRAHEQYF. The V gene is TRBV21-1, the J gene TRBJ2-7; no check of the table's D call, TRBD1, against the DNA was made. TRBV21-1 corresponds to a pseudogene. The CDR3 has 13 amino acids.

V gene TRBV7-6 combines with J gene TRBJ1-1; D unclear. Trimming took 4 bases from V and 0 from J, leaving 9 bases between them. The CDR3 sequence is 14 residues long. The germline V gene has CDR1 SGHVS and CDR2 FNYEAQ. The CDR3 reads CASSSTELNTEAFF. The CDR3 DNA sequence: TGTGCCAGCAGCTCAACAGAGCTGAACACTGAAGCTTTCTTT.

This clonotype was seen a handful of times. The chain combines TRBV7-6 with TRBJ2-3; D tentatively fits TRBD1 or TRBD2 (5 bases each). This CDR3 is 14 amino acids long. Germline V lookup: CDR1 SGHVS, CDR2 FNYEAQ. V was shortened by 5 bases and J by 4 bases, with 13 bases between the two germline ends. CDR3 sequence reads: CASSRDHTADTQYF. DNA for the CDR3: TGTGCCAGCAGCCGGGACCATACCGCAGATACGCAGTATTTT.

This clonotype was found many times. The chain has TRBV29-1 and TRBJ1-2; 7 positions match TRBD1. The CDR3 runs to 11 residues. Germline assignment: CDR1 SQVTM and CDR2 ANQGSEA. CDR3 loop: CSVRQGYGYTF. The CDR3 coding sequence is TGCAGTGTCCGACAGGGATACGGCTACACCTTC.

This clonotype came up a few times. The V gene is TRBV3-1, the J gene TRBJ2-3; D unclear. The germline V gene encodes CDR1 LGHDT and CDR2 YNNKEL (reference sequence). The CDR3 is 15 amino acids. V was cut by 1 base and J by 0 bases, with 8 bases left in between. The CDR3 protein is CASSQGFSSTDTQYF. The CDR3 bases are TGTGCCAGCAGCCAAGGGTTTTCTAGCACAGATACGCAGTATTTT.

The V and J genes are TRBV6-2 or TRBV6-3 and TRBJ1-5; 7 nucleotides agree with TRBD1. Trimming took 6 bases from V and 4 from J; bases not matched to a gene: 6. This CDR3 has 14 amino acids. The germline V gene encodes CDR1 MNHEY and CDR2 SVGEGT. This CDR3 is CASSDPGGNQPQHF. CDR3 bases: TGTGCCAGCAGCGATCCAGGGGGGAATCAGCCCCAGCATTTT.

This clonotype has ten or more counts. The V call is TRBV12-3 or TRBV12-4, the J call TRBJ2-7; D remains unclear. CDR3 size: 13 residues. The ends were cut back, 5 bases at V and 3 bases at J, with 11 bases in the middle. The CDR3 sequence is CASSAGPSYEQYF. The CDR3 DNA sequence: TGTGCCAGCAGTGCCGGACCTAGCTACGAGCAGTACTTC.

This clonotype has more than one count but fewer than ten. V usage is TRBV12-3 or TRBV12-4 and J usage is TRBJ1-1, with 7 bases lining up with TRBD1. The CDR3 has 12 residues. J lost 5 bases, V lost 10 bases, and 7 bases had no gene match. In nucleotides, the CDR3 is TGTGCCACCCGACAGGGTGTAACTGAAGCTTTCTTT. Translation gives CATRQGVTEAFF.

The chain employs TRBV9 and TRBJ2-1, with D maybe TRBD2 (6 bases). Looked up from germline, CDR1 is SGDLS and CDR2 is YYNGEE. Trimming left V 3 bases short and J 2 bases short, with 12 bases between. The CDR3 is 15 residues long. CDR3 nucleotides: TGTGCCAGCAGCGCAATTGGGGAGGCCTACAATGAGCAGTTCTTC. Its translation: CASSAIGEAYNEQFF. The full variable domain, with the rest looked up from reference TRBV9 and TRBJ2-1, is DSGVTQTPKHLITATGQRVTLRCSPRSGDLSVYWYQQSLDQGLQFLIQYYNGEERAKGNILERFSAQQFPDLHSELNLSSLELGDSALYFCASSAIGEAYNEQFFGPGTRLTVL.

This clonotype was seen more than once but under ten times. This chain uses TRBV4-2 with TRBJ2-3; the D call may be TRBD1 or TRBD2 (6 bases each). CDR1 and CDR2 (germline): LGHNA, YNFKEQ. This CDR3 region has 17 residues. Trimming shortened V by 5 bases and J by 7 bases, and 25 bases separated the two germline ends. The CDR3 DNA follows: TGTGCCAGCAGCAGGGGGGTGGTGTCGGGAGTCAAGCATACGCAGTATTTT. Its protein is CASSRGVVSGVKHTQYF.

Ten or more counts support this clonotype. The V and J genes are TRBV20-1 and TRBJ2-1; 11 bases fit TRBD1. J lost 9 bases, V lost 0 bases, and 7 bases had no gene match. In germline, CDR1 is DFQATT, CDR2 SNEGSKA (reference sequence). CDR3 length: 15 residues. CDR3 coding DNA: TGCAGTGCTAGAGACCCCAGGGACAGGGGGGCTGAGCAGTTCTTC. Encoded protein: CSARDPRDRGAEQFF.

This clonotype appeared a few times. V is TRBV4-2 and J is TRBJ2-1; 7 bases map to TRBD2. The CDR3 has 17 amino acids. In germline, CDR1 is LGHNA, CDR2 YNFKEQ. V dropped 2 bases and J dropped 6; count of bases not matched to a gene: 13. The chain's CDR3 is CASSQPVAGTKFNEQFF. In DNA, the CDR3 is TGTGCCAGCAGCCAACCCGTCGCCGGGACTAAATTCAATGAGCAGTTCTTC.